These 16 T cell receptor beta chains were all obtained from the same sample, sequenced in a study of patients and donors after allogeneic stem cell transplantation (dated by TCRdb to between 2020 and 2021). Libraries were made using RT-PCR. Sequencer: NextSeq 550. The raw public reads went through TCRdb reprocessing: fastp at Q25, MiXCR clone calling, in-frame beta chains kept. Entries that share a CDR3 protein sequence are merged under the most common genes and DNA. The sample has about a million distinct CDR3 sequences on record, about a sixth of them singletons. The biggest ten clones account for around 6% of the sample. Sequencing input: blood, either unsorted or a sorted T cell fraction (not recorded which). All receptors come from a human donor who was either an allogeneic HSCT recipient or a stem cell or donor lymphocyte infusion donor (not recorded which). It is not recorded whose cells these are; they may come from a transplant donor.

This clonotype was counted a few times. This chain links TRBV9 with TRBJ2-3; 10 nucleotides line up with TRBD2. The CDR3 consists of 15 residues. Trimming took 2 bases from V and 3 from J; bases not matched to a gene: 3. The germline V gene has CDR1 SGDLS and CDR2 YYNGEE. CDR3 sequence reads: CASSVGTSVTDTQYF. The DNA of the CDR3 is TGTGCCAGCAGCGTCGGGACTAGCGTGACAGATACGCAGTATTTT.

The CDR3 DNA reads as TGTGCCAGCAGCTTAGCCGGGACAGGCTCAGAAGCTTTCTTT. The encoded protein is CASSLAGTGSEAFF. This chain connects TRBV11-2 to TRBJ1-1; TRBD1 matches 8 bases. Germline values: CDR1 SGHAT, CDR2 FQNNGV. V lost 1 base and J lost 8; bases outside the gene matches: 6. The CDR3 spans 14 residues.

The genes are TRBV20-1 and TRBJ2-1; the D gene could be TRBD1 or TRBD2 (6 bases each). Trimming took off 4 bases at V and 8 bases at J, with 9 bases between the two ends. Germline CDR1 and CDR2: DFQATT and SNEGSKA (reference sequence). The CDR3 extends over 11 amino acids. In DNA, the CDR3 is TGCAGTGCTAAGGGGGGCGATGAGCAGTTCTTC. This gives the protein CSAKGGDEQFF.

This sequence joins TRBV5-1 and TRBJ1-2, with unresolved D. Germline V gives CDR1 SGHRS, CDR2 YFSETQ. This CDR3 contains 15 residues. V lost 0 bases and J 4 bases, leaving 13 bases between the germline ends. CDR3 sequence reads: CASSLVESFGYGYTF. The CDR3 nucleotides are TGCGCCAGCAGCTTGGTGGAGTCGTTTGGCTATGGCTACACCTTC.

The rearrangement uses TRBV12-3 or TRBV12-4 and TRBJ1-1, with D unresolved. The V and J ends lost 4 bases and 3 bases respectively, with 15 bases between them. This CDR3 spans 15 amino acids. This CDR3 is CASSSKPGWYTEAFF. CDR3 coding DNA: TGTGCCAGCAGTTCCAAGCCGGGCTGGTACACTGAAGCTTTCTTT.

The chain recombines TRBV5-4 with TRBJ1-1; maybe TRBD1 (6 bases). CDR3 length: 16 residues. Looked up from germline, CDR1 is SGHNT and CDR2 is YYREEE (reference sequence). Trimming pared 3 bases from V and 0 bases from J, leaving 15 bases between. The CDR3 here is CASSSGLTGMNTEAFF. The CDR3, as DNA: TGTGCCAGCAGCTCCGGTTTGACAGGAATGAACACTGAAGCTTTCTTT.

Written as DNA, the CDR3 is TGTGCCAGCACCCGCGACAGGGAAACAGATACGCAGTATTTT. This codes for CASTRDRETDTQYF. The chain uses TRBV2 and TRBJ2-3, with 7 bases fitting TRBD1. CDR1 and CDR2 (germline): SNHLY, FYNNEI. Trimming at V came to 7 bases and at J to 3 bases, leaving 7 bases not matched to a gene. The CDR3 has 14 residues.

CDR3 in DNA: TGTGCCAGCAGTTTCGGCGATGAGGAGACCCAGTACTTC. Amino acid sequence: CASSFGDEETQYF. The chain recombines TRBV28 with TRBJ2-5; D is unclear. V lost 3 bases, J lost 5 bases, and 10 bases lay in between. CDR1 MDHEN and CDR2 SYDVKM come from the germline V gene. The CDR3 totals 13 residues.

The V gene is TRBV5-5, the J gene TRBJ2-1; 10 nucleotides align to TRBD2. This CDR3 region has 17 residues. Germline CDR1 is SGHKS and CDR2 is YYEKEE (reference sequence). V dropped 0 bases and J dropped 5; count of bases not matched to a gene: 8. As DNA, the CDR3 is TGTGCCAGCAGCTTGGCGTCCCTAGCGGGGGCGGACAATGAGCAGTTCTTC. This gives the protein CASSLASLAGADNEQFF.

J is TRBJ2-3 and V is TRBV29-1; either TRBD1 or TRBD2 may fit D (6 bases each). This CDR3 contains 13 residues. Germline V gene sequence: CDR1 SQVTM, CDR2 ANQGSEA. V lost 6 bases and J 0 bases, leaving 10 bases between the germline ends. The CDR3 here is CSVGGQSTDTQYF. The DNA of the CDR3 is TGCAGCGTGGGAGGACAGAGCACAGATACGCAGTATTTT.

Only a few counts were recorded for this clonotype. The genes are TRBV25-1 and TRBJ2-2; weak D call: TRBD1 (5 bases). CDR1 is MGHDK and CDR2 is SYGVNS in the germline V gene. V was shortened by 4 bases and J by 4 bases, with 16 bases between the two germline ends. This CDR3 contains 16 residues. CDR3 sequence (DNA): TGTGCCAGCAGTGTGAGACAGAATTTTTTCACCGGGGAGCTGTTTTTT. It yields the protein CASSVRQNFFTGELFF.

This clonotype appeared many times. The chain uses TRBV6-1 and TRBJ1-2; D unclear. Germline loops: CDR1 MNHNS, CDR2 SASEGT. The CDR3 is made up of 13 amino acids. V was cut by 6 bases and J by 1 base, with 9 bases left in between. Here the CDR3 DNA reads TGTGCCAGCAGCCCCGGAGTTAACTATGGCTACACCTTC. Protein: CASSPGVNYGYTF.

This clonotype has just a few counts. This chain connects TRBV25-1 to TRBJ2-3, with 12 bases aligning to TRBD2. Unmatched junction bases numbered 15, after V lost 3 bases and J lost 2 bases. CDR1 is MGHDK and CDR2 is SYGVNS in the germline V gene. The CDR3 contains 20 residues. CDR3 nucleotide sequence: TGTGCCAGCAGTGATAATCAGGGGCGACTAGCGGGGGAGATCACAGATACGCAGTATTTT. This encodes CASSDNQGRLAGEITDTQYF.

The sample holds many counts of this clonotype. This chain links TRBV18 with TRBJ1-1; perhaps TRBD1 as D (5 bases). The V gene's germline CDR1 is KGHSH and CDR2 LQKENI. The CDR3 has 13 amino acids. V lost 2 bases, J lost 5 bases, and 9 bases lay in between. The CDR3 region is CASSPLRGTEAFF. The DNA for the CDR3 is TGTGCCAGCTCACCATTAAGGGGTACTGAAGCTTTCTTT.

This clonotype has only a few counts. The chain couples TRBV5-1 to TRBJ1-1; D is unclear. The CDR3 consists of 15 residues. V was pared by 0 bases and J by 2 bases, with 11 bases between. Per the germline V gene, CDR1 is SGHRS and CDR2 is YFSETQ. CDR3 DNA sequence: TGCGCCAGCAGCTTGGAGAGACACAGAAACACTGAAGCTTTCTTT. Translating it yields CASSLERHRNTEAFF.

The chain combines TRBV18 with TRBJ1-2, with unresolved D. Germline assignment: CDR1 KGHSH and CDR2 LQKENI. There are 14 residues in the CDR3. V was pared by 2 bases and J by 1 base, with 8 bases between. For the CDR3, the DNA is TGTGCCAGCTCACCATCACAGAGTAACTATGGCTACACCTTC. It specifies CASSPSQSNYGYTF.